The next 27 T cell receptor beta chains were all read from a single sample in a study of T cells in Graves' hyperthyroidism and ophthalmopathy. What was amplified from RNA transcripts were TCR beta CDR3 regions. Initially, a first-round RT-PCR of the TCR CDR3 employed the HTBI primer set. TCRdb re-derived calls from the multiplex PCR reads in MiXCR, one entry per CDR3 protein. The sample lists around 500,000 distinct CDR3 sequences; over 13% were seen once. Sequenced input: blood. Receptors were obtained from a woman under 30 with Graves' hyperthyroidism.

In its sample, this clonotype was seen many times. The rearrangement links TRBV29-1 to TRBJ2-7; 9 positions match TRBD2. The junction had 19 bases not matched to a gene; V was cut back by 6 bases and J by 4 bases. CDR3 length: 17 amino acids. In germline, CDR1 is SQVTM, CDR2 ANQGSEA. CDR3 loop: CSVAAPVGSGSRYEQYF. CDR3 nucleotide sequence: TGCAGCGTAGCCGCCCCCGTGGGTAGCGGGAGTAGGTACGAGCAGTACTTC.

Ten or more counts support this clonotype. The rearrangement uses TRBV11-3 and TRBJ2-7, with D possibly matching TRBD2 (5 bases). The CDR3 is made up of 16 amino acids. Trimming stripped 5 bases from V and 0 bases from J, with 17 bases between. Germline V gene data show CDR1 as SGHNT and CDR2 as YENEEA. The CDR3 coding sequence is TGTGCCAGCAGCGGAGGTGCCACCTTAAGCTCCTACGAGCAGTACTTC. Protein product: CASSGGATLSSYEQYF.

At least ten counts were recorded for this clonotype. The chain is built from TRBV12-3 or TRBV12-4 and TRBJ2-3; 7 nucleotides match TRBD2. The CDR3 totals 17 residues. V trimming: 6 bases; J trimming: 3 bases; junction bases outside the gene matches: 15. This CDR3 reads CASSLNSGGGRTDTQYF. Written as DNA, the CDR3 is TGTGCCAGCAGCCTCAACTCGGGGGGAGGGAGGACAGATACGCAGTATTTT.

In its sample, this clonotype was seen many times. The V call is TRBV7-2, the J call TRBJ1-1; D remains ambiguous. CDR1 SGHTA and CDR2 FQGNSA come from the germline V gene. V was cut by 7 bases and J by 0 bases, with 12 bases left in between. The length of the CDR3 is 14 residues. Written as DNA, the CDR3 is TGTGCCAGCACCCCGACGGGAATGAACACTGAAGCTTTCTTT. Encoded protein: CASTPTGMNTEAFF.

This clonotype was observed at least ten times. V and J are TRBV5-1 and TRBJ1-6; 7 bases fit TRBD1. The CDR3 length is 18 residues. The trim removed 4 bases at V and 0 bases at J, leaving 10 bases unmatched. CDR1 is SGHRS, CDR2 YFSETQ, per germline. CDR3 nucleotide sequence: TGCGCCAGCAGCCACCAGGACAGGACGAGCTCCTATAATTCACCCCTCCACTTT. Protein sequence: CASSHQDRTSSYNSPLHF.

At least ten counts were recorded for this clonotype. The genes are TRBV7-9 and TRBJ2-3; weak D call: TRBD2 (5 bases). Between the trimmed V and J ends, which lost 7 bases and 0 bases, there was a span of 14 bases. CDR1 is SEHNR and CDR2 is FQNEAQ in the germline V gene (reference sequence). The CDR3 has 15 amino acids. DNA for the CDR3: TGTGCCAGCACTCTCGCCGGGGATAGCACAGATACGCAGTATTTT. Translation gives CASTLAGDSTDTQYF.

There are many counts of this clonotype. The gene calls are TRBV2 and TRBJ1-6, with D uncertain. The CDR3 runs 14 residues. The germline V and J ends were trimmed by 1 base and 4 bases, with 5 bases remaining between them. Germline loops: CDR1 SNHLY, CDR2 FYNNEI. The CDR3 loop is CASSEVSYNSPLHF. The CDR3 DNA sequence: TGTGCCAGCAGTGAAGTCTCTTATAATTCACCCCTCCACTTT.

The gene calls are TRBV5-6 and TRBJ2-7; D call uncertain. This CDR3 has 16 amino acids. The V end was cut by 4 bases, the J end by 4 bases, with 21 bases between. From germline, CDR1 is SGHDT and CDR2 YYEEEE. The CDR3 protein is CASSPQTQCLTYEQYV. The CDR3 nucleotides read TGTGCCAGCAGCCCCCAAACACAGTGCCTCACATACGAGCAGTACGTC.

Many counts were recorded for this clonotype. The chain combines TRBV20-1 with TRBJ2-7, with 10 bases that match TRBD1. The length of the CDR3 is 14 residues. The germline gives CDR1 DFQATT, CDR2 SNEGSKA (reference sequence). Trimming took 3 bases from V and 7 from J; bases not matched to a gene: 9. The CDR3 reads CSARVRDRGGEQYF. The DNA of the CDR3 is TGCAGTGCTAGGGTCCGGGACAGGGGCGGAGAGCAGTACTTC.

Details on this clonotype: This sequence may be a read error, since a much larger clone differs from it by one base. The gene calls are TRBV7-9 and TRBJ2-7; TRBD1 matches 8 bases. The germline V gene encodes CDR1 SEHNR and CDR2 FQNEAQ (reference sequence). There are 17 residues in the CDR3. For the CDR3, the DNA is TGTGCCAGCAGCTTAGAGGGGACAGGTTGGAGCTCCTACGAGCTGTACGTC. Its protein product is CASSLEGTGWSSYELYV.

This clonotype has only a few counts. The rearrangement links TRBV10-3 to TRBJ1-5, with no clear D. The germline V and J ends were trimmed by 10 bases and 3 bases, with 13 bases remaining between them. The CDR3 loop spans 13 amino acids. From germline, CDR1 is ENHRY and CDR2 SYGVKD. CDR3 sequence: CATSYDVNQPQHF. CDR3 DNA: TGTGCCACCTCCTATGATGTCAATCAGCCCCAGCATTTT.

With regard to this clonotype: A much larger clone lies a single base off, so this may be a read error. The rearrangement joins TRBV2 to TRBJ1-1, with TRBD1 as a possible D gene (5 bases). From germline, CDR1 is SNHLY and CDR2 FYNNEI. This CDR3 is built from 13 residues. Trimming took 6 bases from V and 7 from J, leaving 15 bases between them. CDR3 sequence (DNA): TGTGCCAGCAGCGAAAGGGTGGACATTGAAGCTTTCTTT. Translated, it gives CASSERVDIEAFF.

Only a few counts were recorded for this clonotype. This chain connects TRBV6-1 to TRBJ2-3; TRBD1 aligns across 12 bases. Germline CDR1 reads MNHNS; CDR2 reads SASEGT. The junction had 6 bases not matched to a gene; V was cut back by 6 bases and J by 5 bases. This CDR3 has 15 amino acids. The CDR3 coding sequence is TGTGCCAGCAGCGGGACAGGGGGCTATGGAGATACGCAGTATTTT. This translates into CASSGTGGYGDTQYF.

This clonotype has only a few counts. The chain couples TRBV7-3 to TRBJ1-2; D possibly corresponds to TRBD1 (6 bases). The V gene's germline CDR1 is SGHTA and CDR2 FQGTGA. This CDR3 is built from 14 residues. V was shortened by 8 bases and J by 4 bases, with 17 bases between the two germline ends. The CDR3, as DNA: TGTGCCAGCCGGGCAGGGGAGAGAGGCTATGGCTACACCTTC. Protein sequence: CASRAGERGYGYTF.

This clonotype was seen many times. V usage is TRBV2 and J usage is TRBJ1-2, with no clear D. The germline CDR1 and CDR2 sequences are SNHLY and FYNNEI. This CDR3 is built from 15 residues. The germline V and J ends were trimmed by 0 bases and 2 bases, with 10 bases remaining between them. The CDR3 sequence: CASSEARRTNYGYTF. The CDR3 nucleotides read TGTGCCAGCAGTGAAGCGCGACGGACGAACTATGGCTACACCTTC. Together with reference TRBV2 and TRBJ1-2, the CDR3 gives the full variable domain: EPEVTQTPSHQVTQMGQEVILRCVPISNHLYFYWYRQILGQKVEFLVSFYNNEISEKSEIFDDQFSVERPDGSNFTLKIRSTKLEDSAMYFCASSEARRTNYGYTFGSGTRLTVV.

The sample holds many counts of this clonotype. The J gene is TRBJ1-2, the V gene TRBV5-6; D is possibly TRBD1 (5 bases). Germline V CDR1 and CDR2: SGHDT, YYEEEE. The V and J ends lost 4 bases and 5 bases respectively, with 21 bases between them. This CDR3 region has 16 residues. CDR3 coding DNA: TGTGCCAGCAGCCCGTGGGGGGGTCACACCCCTTATGGCTACACCTTC. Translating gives CASSPWGGHTPYGYTF.

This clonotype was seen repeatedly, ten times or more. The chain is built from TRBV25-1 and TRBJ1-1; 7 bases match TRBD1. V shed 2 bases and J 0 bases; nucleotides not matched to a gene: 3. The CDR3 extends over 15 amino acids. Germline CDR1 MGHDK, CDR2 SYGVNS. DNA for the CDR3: TGTGCCAGCAGTGAACTCGGACAGGTGAACACTGAAGCTTTCTTT. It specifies CASSELGQVNTEAFF.

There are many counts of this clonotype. The CDR3 loop reads CASSSTSYEQYV. Written as DNA, the CDR3 is TGTGCCAGCAGTTCAACCTCCTACGAGCAGTACGTC. This chain uses TRBV28 with TRBJ2-7; D is unclear. The V gene lost 4 bases and the J gene lost 0 bases, with 4 bases spanning the gap. Per germline, CDR1 MDHEN and CDR2 SYDVKM. This CDR3 region has 12 residues.

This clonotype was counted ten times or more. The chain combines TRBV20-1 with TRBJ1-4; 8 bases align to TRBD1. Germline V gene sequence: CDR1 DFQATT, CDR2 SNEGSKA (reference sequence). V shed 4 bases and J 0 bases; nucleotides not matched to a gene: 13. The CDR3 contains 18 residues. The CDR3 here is CSANPDRVGGTTNEKLFF. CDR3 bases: TGCAGTGCTAACCCGGACAGGGTGGGAGGAACAACTAATGAAAAACTGTTTTTT.

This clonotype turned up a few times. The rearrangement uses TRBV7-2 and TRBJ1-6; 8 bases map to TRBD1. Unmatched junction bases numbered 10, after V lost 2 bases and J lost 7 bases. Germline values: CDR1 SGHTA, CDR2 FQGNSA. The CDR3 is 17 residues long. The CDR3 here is CASSLSRTGIGNSPLHF. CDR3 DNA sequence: TGTGCCAGCAGCTTAAGCCGGACAGGGATCGGCAATTCACCCCTCCACTTT.

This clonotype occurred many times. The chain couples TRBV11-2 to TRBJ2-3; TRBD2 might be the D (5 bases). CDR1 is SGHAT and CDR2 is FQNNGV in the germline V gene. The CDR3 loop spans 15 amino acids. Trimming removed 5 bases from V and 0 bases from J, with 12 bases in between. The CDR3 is CASSPRLTSTDTQYF. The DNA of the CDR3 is TGTGCCAGCAGCCCACGACTAACTAGCACAGATACGCAGTATTTT.

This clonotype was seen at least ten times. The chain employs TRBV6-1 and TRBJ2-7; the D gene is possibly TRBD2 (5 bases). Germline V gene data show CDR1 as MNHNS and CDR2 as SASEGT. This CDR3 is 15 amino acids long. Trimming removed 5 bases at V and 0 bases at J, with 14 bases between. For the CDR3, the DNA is TGTGCCAGCAGTTATAGGAGGTCGAGCTCCTACGAGCAGTACGTC. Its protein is CASSYRRSSSYEQYV.

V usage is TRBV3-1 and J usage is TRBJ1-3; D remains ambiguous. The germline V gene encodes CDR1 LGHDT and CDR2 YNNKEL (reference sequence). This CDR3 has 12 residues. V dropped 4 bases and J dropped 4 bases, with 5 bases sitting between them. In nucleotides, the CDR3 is TGTGCCAGCAGCCGGATAGGAAACACCATATATTTT. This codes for CASSRIGNTIYF.

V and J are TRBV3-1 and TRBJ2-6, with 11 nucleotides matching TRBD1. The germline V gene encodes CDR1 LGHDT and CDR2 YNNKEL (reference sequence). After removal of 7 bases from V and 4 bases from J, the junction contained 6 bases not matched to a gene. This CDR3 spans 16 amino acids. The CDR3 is CASIRGQGAGANVLTF. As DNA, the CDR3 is TGTGCCAGCATCCGAGGACAGGGGGCCGGGGCCAACGTCCTGACTTTC.

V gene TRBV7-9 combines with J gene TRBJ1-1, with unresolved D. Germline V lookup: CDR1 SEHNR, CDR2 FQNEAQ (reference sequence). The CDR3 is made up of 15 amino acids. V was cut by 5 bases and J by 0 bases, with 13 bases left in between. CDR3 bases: TGTGCCAGCAGCCCGGAAGAACCGATGAACACTGAAGCTTTCTTT. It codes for CASSPEEPMNTEAFF.

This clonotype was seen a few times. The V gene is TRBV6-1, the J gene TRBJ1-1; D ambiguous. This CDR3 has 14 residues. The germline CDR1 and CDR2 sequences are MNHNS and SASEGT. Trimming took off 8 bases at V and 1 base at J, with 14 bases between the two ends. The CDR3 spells CASGRKKANTEAFF. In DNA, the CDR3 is TGTGCCAGCGGCCGAAAAAAGGCGAACACTGAAGCTTTCTTT.

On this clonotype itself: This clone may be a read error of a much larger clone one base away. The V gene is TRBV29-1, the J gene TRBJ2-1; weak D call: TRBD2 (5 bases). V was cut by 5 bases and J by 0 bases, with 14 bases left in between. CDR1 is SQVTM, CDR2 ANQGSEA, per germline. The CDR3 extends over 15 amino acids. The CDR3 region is CSVQRLDRSYNEQFF. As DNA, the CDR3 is TGCAGCGTTCAGCGGTTAGACCGCTCCTACAATGAGCAGTTCTTC.